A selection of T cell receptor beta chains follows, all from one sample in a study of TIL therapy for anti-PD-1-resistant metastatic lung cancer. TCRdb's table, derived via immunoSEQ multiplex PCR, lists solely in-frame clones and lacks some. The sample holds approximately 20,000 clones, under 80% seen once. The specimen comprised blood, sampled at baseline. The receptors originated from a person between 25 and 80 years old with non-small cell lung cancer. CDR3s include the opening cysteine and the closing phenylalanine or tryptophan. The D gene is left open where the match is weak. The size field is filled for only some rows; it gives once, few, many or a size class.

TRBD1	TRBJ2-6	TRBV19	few	TGTGCCAGTAGTGGGACAGCTGGGGCCAACGTCCTGACTTTC	CASSGTAGANVLTF
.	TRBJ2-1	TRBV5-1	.	TGCGCCAGCAGCTTGGTATTTTCAAGCTCCTACAATGAGCAGTTCTTC	CASSLVFSSSYNEQFF
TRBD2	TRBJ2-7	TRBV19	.	TGTGCCAGTAGTATATCGGGACTAGCGGGAACACTTGCATCCGAGCAGTACTTC	CASSISGLAGTLASEQYF
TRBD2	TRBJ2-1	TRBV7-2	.	TGTGCCAGCAGCTCACCTAGCGGATTGCACAATGAGCAGTTCTTC	CASSSPSGLHNEQFF
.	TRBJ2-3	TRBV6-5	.	TGTGCCAGCAGTTACATGGGTACGCAGTATTTT	CASSYMGTQYF
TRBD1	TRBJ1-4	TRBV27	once	TGTGCCAGCAGTATGGACAGGGGCTATAATGAAAAACTGTTTTTT	CASSMDRGYNEKLFF
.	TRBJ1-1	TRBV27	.	TGTGCCAGCAGTTTATCGACTCCCGCAGTGCTTGAAGCTTTCTTT	CASSLSTPAVLEAFF
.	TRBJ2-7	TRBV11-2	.	TGTGCCAGCAGCTCCTCCAGACAATATTACGAGCAGTACTTC	CASSSSRQYYEQYF
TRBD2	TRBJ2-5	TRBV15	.	TGTGCCACCAGCAGTCCGGGGGGGCCTCGGAGTGGAAGGACCCAGTACTTC	CATSSPGGPRSGRTQYF
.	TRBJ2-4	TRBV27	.	TGTGCCAGCAGCAGCAGGGAAGCCAAAAACATTCAGTACTTC	CASSSREAKNIQYF
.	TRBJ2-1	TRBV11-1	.	TGTGCCAGCAGCGGAGGCGAGCGATGGGATGAGCAGTTCTTC	CASSGGERWDEQFF
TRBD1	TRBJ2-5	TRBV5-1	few	TGCGCCAGCAGCGGGACAGGGGTAATGGAGACCCAGTACTTC	CASSGTGVMETQYF
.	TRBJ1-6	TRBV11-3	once	TGTGCCAGCAGCTTACGGGCAAATTCACCCCTCCACTTT	CASSLRANSPLHF
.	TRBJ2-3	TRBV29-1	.	TGCAGCGCCGAGGGGGAGAGCACAGATACGCAGTATTTT	CSAEGESTDTQYF
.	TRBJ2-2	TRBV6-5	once	TGTGCCAGCAGACCACTAGTTTCTAGCACCGGGGAGCTGTTTTTT	CASRPLVSSTGELFF
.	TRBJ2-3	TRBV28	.	TGTGCCAGCACCTCTTTTTCCACAGATACGCAGTATTTT	CASTSFSTDTQYF
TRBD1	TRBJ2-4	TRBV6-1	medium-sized	TGTGCCAGCAGCGGGACAGGGGGGAACATTCAGTACTTC	CASSGTGGNIQYF
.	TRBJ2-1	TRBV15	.	TGTGCCACAAAGAGTCTCGATGAGCAGTTCTTC	CATKSLDEQFF
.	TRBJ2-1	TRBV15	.	TGTGCCACCAGCAGAGTGGACCCGGGGCAGTTGTTCTTC	CATSRVDPGQLFF
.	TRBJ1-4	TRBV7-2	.	TGTGCCAGCAGCATGGGTCAGGGCGGGGAAAAACTGTTTTTT	CASSMGQGGEKLFF
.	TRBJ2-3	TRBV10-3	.	TGTGCCAAGGGTCCGGACACAGATACGCAGTATTTT	CAKGPDTDTQYF
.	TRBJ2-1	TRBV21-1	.	TGTGCCAGCAGCATAAGGGCAGGGGATGAGCAGTTCTTC	CASSIRAGDEQFF
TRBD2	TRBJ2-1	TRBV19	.	TGTGCCAGTAGTATAATACTAGCGGCAGTCCCTGAGCAGTTCTTC	CASSIILAAVPEQFF
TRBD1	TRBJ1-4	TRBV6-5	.	TGTGCCAGCAGTGAGGACAGGTCCTATGAAAAACTGTTTTTT	CASSEDRSYEKLFF
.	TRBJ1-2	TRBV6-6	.	TGTGCCACCTATTCCTATGGCTACACCTTC	CATYSYGYTF
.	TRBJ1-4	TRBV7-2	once	TGTGCCAGCAGCCCCCGAGGTGGGGCAGGCCAAGGTGAAAAACTGTTTTTT	CASSPRGGAGQGEKLFF
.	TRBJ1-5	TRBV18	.	TGTGCCAGCTCACCGGCAGGGGCTCAGCCCCAGCATTTT	CASSPAGAQPQHF
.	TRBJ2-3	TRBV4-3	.	TGCGCCAGCAGCCACGGGGGCCCACCAGATACGCAGTATTTT	CASSHGGPPDTQYF
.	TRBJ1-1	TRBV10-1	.	TGCGCCAGCAGTGAGGGGGGTGAAGCTTTCTTT	CASSEGGEAFF
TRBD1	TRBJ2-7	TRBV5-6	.	TGTGCCAGCAGCCCGGGACAGGGGGCGAGTTTCTCTTACGAGCAGTACTTC	CASSPGQGASFSYEQYF
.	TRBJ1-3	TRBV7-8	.	TGTGCCAGCAGCTTAGCGCTAGGGTCTGGAAACACCATATATTTT	CASSLALGSGNTIYF
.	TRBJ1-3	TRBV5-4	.	TGTGCCAGCAGCTTGGGGTCACTTACCTCTGGAAACACCATATATTTT	CASSLGSLTSGNTIYF
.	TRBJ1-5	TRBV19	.	TGTGCCAGTAGTAAAGGACCACCCGGCGGCAATCAGCCCCAGCATTTT	CASSKGPPGGNQPQHF
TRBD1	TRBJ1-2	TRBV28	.	TGTGCCAGCAGGACCCCCCCAGGGGGACACTATGGCTACACCTTC	CASRTPPGGHYGYTF
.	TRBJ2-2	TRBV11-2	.	TGTGCCAGCAGCTTATCGTCCTGGGAGTCGAACACCGGGGAGCTGTTTTTT	CASSLSSWESNTGELFF
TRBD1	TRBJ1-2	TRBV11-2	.	TGTGCCAGCAGCTTAGCCGGGACAGGGAGTTACACCTTC	CASSLAGTGSYTF
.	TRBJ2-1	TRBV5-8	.	TGTGCCAGCAGCTCAGCCGGGGGCTACAATGAGCAGTTCTTC	CASSSAGGYNEQFF
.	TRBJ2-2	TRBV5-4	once	TGTGCCAGCAGCTTCGGCCAGACGAACACCGGGGAGCTGTTTTTT	CASSFGQTNTGELFF
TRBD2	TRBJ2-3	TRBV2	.	TGTGCCAGCACAGAAGGACTAGCGGGGGAATGGGGGACGCAGTATTTT	CASTEGLAGEWGTQYF
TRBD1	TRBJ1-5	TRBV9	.	TGTGCCAGCAGCCTCAGGACAGGGGTGAATCAGCCCCAGCATTTT	CASSLRTGVNQPQHF
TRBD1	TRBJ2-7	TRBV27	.	TGTGCCAGCAGTCACCTAACGGGGACAGGTGAAAAAGACGAGCAGTACTTC	CASSHLTGTGEKDEQYF
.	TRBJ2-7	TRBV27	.	TGTGCCAGCAGGTCGACCACAGGCTCCTACGAGCAGTACTTC	CASRSTTGSYEQYF
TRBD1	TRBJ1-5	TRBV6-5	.	TGTGCCAGCAGTTCTACAGGGGTGGTCCAGCATTTT	CASSSTGVVQHF
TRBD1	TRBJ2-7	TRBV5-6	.	TGTGCCAGCAGCTTGGCGCAGCAGGGGGACTACGAGCAGTACTTC	CASSLAQQGDYEQYF
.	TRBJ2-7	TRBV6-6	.	TGTGCCAGCAGGAACCTCTACGAGCAGTACTTC	CASRNLYEQYF
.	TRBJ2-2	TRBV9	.	TGTGCCAGCAGCCTTAGTGATTCTGGGGAGCTGTTTTTT	CASSLSDSGELFF
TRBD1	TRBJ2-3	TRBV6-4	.	TGTGCCAGCAGTGGGACAGGGGAAGGGACAGATACGCAGTATTTT	CASSGTGEGTDTQYF
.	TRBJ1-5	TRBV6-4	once	TGTGCCAGCAGTGACAGGGCCAATCAGCCCCAGCATTTT	CASSDRANQPQHF
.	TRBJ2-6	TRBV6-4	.	TGTGCCAGCAGTGACTCAGGGGTGGGGGCCAACGTCCTGACTTTC	CASSDSGVGANVLTF
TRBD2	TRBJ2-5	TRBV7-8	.	TGTGCCAGCAGCCGGACTAGCGGGAGCCAAGAGACCCAGTACTTC	CASSRTSGSQETQYF
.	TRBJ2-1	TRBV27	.	TGTGCCAGCAGTTTACGAGAAAACAATGAGCAGTTCTTC	CASSLRENNEQFF
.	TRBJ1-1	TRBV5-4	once	TGTGCCAGCAGCTGGGGGCTGGCAGTAAGTAACACTGAAGCTTTCTTT	CASSWGLAVSNTEAFF
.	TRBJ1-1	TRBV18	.	TGTGCCAGCTCACCAACAGCGAACACTGAAGCTTTCTTT	CASSPTANTEAFF
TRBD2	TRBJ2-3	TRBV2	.	TGTGCCATCTTTAGCGGGGGGGCCGTTGTAGATACGCAGTATTTT	CAIFSGGAVVDTQYF
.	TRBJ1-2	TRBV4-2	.	TGTGCCAGCAGCCAAGAAGGTACAGGTATTAATGGCTACACCTTC	CASSQEGTGINGYTF